Below, 5 T cell receptor beta chains from the same sample are listed, as sequenced in a study of shared clonotypes between healthy human individuals. Clones were sequenced by immunoSEQ multiplex PCR, and TCRdb holds only the in-frame ones, with some missing. The table shows 2,500,000 or so clones, with 85% to 95% occurring only once. Sequencing used naive CD4+ T cells from PBMCs. Documented subset: CD45RA+ positively selected. Every receptor here comes from a man in his late teens or twenties in good health. Some clones in this sample may be carry-over from other donors' samples.

The chain couples TRBV6-6 to TRBJ1-4, with TRBD1 matching over 7 bases. CDR1 is MNHNY and CDR2 is SVGAGI in the germline V gene (reference sequence). The CDR3 extends over 14 amino acids. V trimming: 7 bases; J trimming: 10 bases; junction bases outside the gene matches: 12. The CDR3 nucleotides read TGTGCCAGCATGGCGCAGGGGGGGGTTGGAAAACTGTTTTTT. Protein: CASMAQGGVGKLFF.

The rearrangement uses TRBV30 and TRBJ1-4, with a weak D call TRBD1 (6 bases). The CDR3 runs 15 residues. The germline V gene encodes CDR1 GTSNPN and CDR2 SVGIG (reference sequence). Trimming stripped 2 bases from V and 5 bases from J, with 15 bases between. The CDR3 sequence is CAWSRPGVRNEKLFF. The CDR3 coding sequence is TGTGCCTGGAGTCGGCCAGGGGTCAGGAATGAAAAACTGTTTTTT.

This clone was seen only once. V usage is TRBV5-1 and J usage is TRBJ2-2, with a possible D match to TRBD1 (6 bases). Germline V gene sequence: CDR1 SGHRS, CDR2 YFSETQ. Trimming removed 4 bases from V and 1 base from J, with 20 bases in between. This CDR3 comprises 18 residues. CDR3 DNA sequence: TGCGCCAGCAGCGGTGCTCCCTGGACAGAATTGAACACCGGGGAGCTGTTTTTT. This encodes CASSGAPWTELNTGELFF.

About this clone itself: Distinct nucleotide sequences in the sample also encode this CDR3. CDR3 nucleotide sequence: TGTGCCAGCAGCTTAACCGGGGACTACGAGCAGTACTTC. Amino acid sequence: CASSLTGDYEQYF. The J gene is TRBJ2-7, the V gene TRBV11-3; a possible D gene is TRBD2 (5 bases). The CDR3 loop spans 13 amino acids. Trimming removed 2 bases at V and 3 bases at J, with 8 bases between. The germline V gene encodes CDR1 SGHNT and CDR2 YENEEA.

This clone was recorded once. The chain joins TRBV9 to TRBJ1-4, with a possible D match to TRBD1 (5 bases). Germline assignment: CDR1 SGDLS and CDR2 YYNGEE. The CDR3 has 14 residues. V lost 4 bases and J 4 bases, leaving 11 bases between the germline ends. CDR3 bases: TGTGCCAGCAGCCGGGGGATAAATAATGAAAAACTGTTTTTT. Translated: CASSRGINNEKLFF.